These T cell receptor beta chains were read from a single sample in a study of blood T cell repertoires in COVID-19. Profiled with immunoSEQ multiplex PCR; TCRdb holds only in-frame clones, not every one. The data show a few hundred thousand clones, 80% to 85% seen once. Specimen: peripheral blood. These receptor sequences come from a person aged 70 to 85 with COVID-19, enrolled during active disease. CDR3s include the opening cysteine and the closing phenylalanine or tryptophan.

V	J	CDR3
TRBV19	TRBJ2-5	CASSAAGDQETQYF
TRBV6-6	TRBJ2-3	CASSPFRGSGTDTQYF
TRBV19	TRBJ1-2	CASSKTGRGYTF
TRBV9	TRBJ1-6	CASSVDGTADFTYNSPLHF
TRBV7-2	TRBJ2-7	CASSLLAGGPPGEQYF
TRBV6-5	TRBJ2-5	CASSLLGTSVETQYF
TRBV3-1/TRBV3-2	TRBJ2-2	CASSQGSLRDTGELFF
TRBV2	TRBJ2-5	CASSIRRSQETQYF
TRBV15	TRBJ2-7	CATSRGLSPYEQYF
TRBV27	TRBJ2-5	CASSLLQPGEKETQYF
TRBV27	TRBJ2-3	CASLSTGGRGDTQYF
TRBV16	TRBJ2-7	CASSRSGSSYEQYF
TRBV20-1	TRBJ1-2	CSASQGSRGYTF
TRBV18	TRBJ1-6	CASSPLGLRGDSPLHF
TRBV18	TRBJ2-3	CASSLRTDTQYF
TRBV27	TRBJ1-5	CASRLDTYSNQPQHF
TRBV7-2	TRBJ2-7	CASGRRQGASIEQYF
TRBV11-2	TRBJ1-4	CASSLGHSFRKLFF
TRBV7-2	TRBJ1-3	CASSLGSGRVVSGNTIYF
TRBV19	TRBJ2-5	CASSPGGSGQETQYF
TRBV27	TRBJ1-4	CARQGANEKLFF
TRBV2	TRBJ1-5	CASSELRRENQPQHF
TRBV19	TRBJ2-3	CASNKGDRGSDTQYF
TRBV11-2	TRBJ1-2	CASSAWGFRQGVYGYTF
TRBV30	TRBJ2-7	CAWSPGTGYEQYF
TRBV6-6	TRBJ2-5	CASSYSEGAETQYF
TRBV4-3	TRBJ1-3	CASSQFGTGKLNTIYF
TRBV7-2	TRBJ1-5	CASSLPGQSMQPQHF
TRBV3-1/TRBV3-2	TRBJ1-3	CASSQGTGRNTIYF
TRBV11-2	TRBJ2-3	CASSLSRNTDTQYF
TRBV28	TRBJ2-3	CASSLPDPGFLGPSTDTQYF
TRBV18	TRBJ1-1	CASSQGQGVHTEAFF
TRBV28	TRBJ2-2	CASSSREVAGELFF
TRBV6-2/TRBV6-3	TRBJ2-1	CASSRPDSRPGSSYNEQFF
TRBV3-1/TRBV3-2	TRBJ1-6	CASSQGPPGQGTRSPLHF
TRBV3-1/TRBV3-2	TRBJ1-5	CASSQDSQPQHF
TRBV19	TRBJ2-1	CASSRFPGQGFEQFF
TRBV7-2	TRBJ1-3	CASSLAPVGTASGNTIYF
TRBV7-9	TRBJ2-1	CASSFAGGDNDEQFF
TRBV7-9	TRBJ2-1	CASSLASGRNNEQFF
TRBV27	TRBJ2-7	CASSLRTGPYEQYF
TRBV11-2	TRBJ2-7	CASTRNPGLATGEQYF
TRBV29-1	TRBJ1-1	CSGGAEAFF
TRBV3-1/TRBV3-2	TRBJ1-1	CASSRPGGTEAFF
TRBV5-5	TRBJ2-3	CASSSDRVKTDTQYF
TRBV5-8	TRBJ2-2	CASSLDSLVTGELFF
TRBV5-6	TRBJ1-1	CASSRDRGSLTEAFF
TRBV5-4	TRBJ1-1	CASSLLNTEAFF
TRBV27	TRBJ2-7	CASSTNRVSYEQYF
TRBV5-6	TRBJ2-7	CASSTPRAGRPYEQYF